This T cell receptor beta chain was identified in a study of T cells in localized non-small cell lung cancer. Study-wide points: Median detection of top 100 tumor clones in adjacent lung was approximately 50 clones. Multi-region tumor sequencing was not done, so intratumor heterogeneity could not be excluded. Elevated circulating T cell density in blood was associated with longer overall survival. Exceeding tumor, uninvolved adjacent lung had the highest T cell clonality.

The V and J ends lost 0 bases and 0 bases, in that order; junction bases with no gene match: 11. CDR3 length: 18 amino acids. The germline CDR1 and CDR2 sequences are SGHRS and YFSETQ. Clones were read by immunoSEQ multiplex PCR, and TCRdb kept only the in-frame ones, dropping some. The table shows tens of thousands of clones, with 80% occurring only once. Of note for this clone: Antigen specificity is unknown.

V is TRBV5-1 and J is TRBJ1-1; 7 positions match TRBD1. This sequence originates from a female donor of 60 years or more with stage I lung adenocarcinoma. Specimen: peripheral blood, collected before any cancer treatment. CDR3 amino acids: CASSLVAGRGGLNTEAFF. CDR3 DNA: TGCGCCAGCAGCTTGGTGGCAGGGAGAGGGGGCTTGAACACTGAAGCTTTCTTT.